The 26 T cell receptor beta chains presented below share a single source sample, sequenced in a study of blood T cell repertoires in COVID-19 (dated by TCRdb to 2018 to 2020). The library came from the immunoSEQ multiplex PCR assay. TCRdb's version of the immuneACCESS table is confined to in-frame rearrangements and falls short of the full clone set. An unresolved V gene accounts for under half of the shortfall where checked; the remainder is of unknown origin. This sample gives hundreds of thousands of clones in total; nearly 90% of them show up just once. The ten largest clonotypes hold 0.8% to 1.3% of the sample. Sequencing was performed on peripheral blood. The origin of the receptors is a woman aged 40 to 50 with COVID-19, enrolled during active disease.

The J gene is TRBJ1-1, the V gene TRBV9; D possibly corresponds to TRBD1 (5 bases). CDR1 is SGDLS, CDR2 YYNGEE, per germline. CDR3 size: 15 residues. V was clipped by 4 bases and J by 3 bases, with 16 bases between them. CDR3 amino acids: CASSFLTPGDTEAFF. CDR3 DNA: TGTGCCAGCAGCTTCCTCACACCGGGGGACACTGAAGCTTTCTTT. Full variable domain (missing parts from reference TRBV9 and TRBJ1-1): DSGVTQTPKHLITATGQRVTLRCSPRSGDLSVYWYQQSLDQGLQFLIQYYNGEERAKGNILERFSAQQFPDLHSELNLSSLELGDSALYFCASSFLTPGDTEAFFGQGTRLTVV.

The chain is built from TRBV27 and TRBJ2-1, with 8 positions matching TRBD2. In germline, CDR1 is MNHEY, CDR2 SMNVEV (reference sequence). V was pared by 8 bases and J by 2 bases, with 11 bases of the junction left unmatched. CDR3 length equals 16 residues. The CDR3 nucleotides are TGTGCCAGCCGCTATGGGAGCGGGAGCCCCTACAATGAGCAGTTCTTC. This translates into CASRYGSGSPYNEQFF.

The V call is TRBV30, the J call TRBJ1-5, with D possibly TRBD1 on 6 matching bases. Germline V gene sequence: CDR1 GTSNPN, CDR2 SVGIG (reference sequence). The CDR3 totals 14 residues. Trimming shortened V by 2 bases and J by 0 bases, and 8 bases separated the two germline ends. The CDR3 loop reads CAWSRTVSNQPQHF. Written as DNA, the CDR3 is TGTGCCTGGAGTAGGACAGTTAGCAATCAGCCCCAGCATTTT.

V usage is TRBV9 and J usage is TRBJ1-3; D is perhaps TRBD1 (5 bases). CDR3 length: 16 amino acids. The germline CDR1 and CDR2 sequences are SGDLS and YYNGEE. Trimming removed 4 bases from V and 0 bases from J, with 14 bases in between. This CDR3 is CASSQVTGHSGNTIYF. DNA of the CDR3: TGTGCCAGCAGCCAGGTAACAGGCCACTCTGGAAACACCATATATTTT.

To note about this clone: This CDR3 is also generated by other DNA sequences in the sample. This CDR3 is CASSVASGSYEQYF. The DNA of the CDR3 is TGTGCCAGCAGCGTAGCCTCAGGGTCCTACGAGCAGTACTTC. The V and J genes are TRBV9 and TRBJ2-7; D possibly corresponds to TRBD1 (5 bases). CDR3 length: 14 residues. V lost 0 bases, J lost 1 base, and 8 bases lay in between. Germline V CDR1 and CDR2: SGDLS, YYNGEE.

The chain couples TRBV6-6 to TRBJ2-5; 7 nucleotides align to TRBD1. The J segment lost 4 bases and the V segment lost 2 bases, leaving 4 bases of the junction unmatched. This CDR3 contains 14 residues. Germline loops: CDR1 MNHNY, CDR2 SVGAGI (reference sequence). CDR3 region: CASSYAAGGETQYF. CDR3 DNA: TGTGCCAGCAGTTACGCGGCAGGGGGAGAGACCCAGTACTTC.

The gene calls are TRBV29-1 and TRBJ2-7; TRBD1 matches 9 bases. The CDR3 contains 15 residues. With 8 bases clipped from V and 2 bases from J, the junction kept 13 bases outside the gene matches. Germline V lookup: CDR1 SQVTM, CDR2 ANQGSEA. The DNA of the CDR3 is TGCAGCTGTCGTGGGGGGACAGGGATTACCTACGAGCAGTACTTC. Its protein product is CSCRGGTGITYEQYF.

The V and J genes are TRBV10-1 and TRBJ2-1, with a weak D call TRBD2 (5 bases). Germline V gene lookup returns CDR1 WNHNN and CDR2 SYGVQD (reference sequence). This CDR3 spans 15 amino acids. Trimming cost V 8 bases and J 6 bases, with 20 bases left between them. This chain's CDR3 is CASPDGLLCCNEQFF. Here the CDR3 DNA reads TGCGCCAGCCCCGACGGACTCCTCTGTTGCAATGAGCAGTTCTTC.

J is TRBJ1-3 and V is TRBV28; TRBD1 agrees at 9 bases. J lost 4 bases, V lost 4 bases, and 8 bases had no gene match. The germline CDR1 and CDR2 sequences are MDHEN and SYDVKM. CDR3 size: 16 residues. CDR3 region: CASSYPGQGTGNTIYF. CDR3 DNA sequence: TGTGCCAGCAGTTACCCGGGACAGGGTACCGGAAACACCATATATTTT.

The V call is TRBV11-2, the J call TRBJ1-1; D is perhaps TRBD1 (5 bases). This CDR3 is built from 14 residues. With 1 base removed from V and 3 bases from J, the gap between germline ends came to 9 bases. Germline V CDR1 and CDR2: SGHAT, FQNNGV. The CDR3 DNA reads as TGTGCCAGCAGCTTAGTGGAGGGGTACACTGAAGCTTTCTTT. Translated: CASSLVEGYTEAFF.

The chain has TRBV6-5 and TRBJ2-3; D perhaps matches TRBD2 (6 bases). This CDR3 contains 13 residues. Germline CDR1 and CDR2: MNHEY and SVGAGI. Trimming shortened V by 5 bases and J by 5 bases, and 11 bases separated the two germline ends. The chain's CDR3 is CASSTLGGDTQYF. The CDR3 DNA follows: TGTGCCAGCAGTACGCTGGGGGGAGATACGCAGTATTTT.

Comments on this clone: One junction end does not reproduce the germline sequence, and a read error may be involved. The CDR3 DNA follows: TGTGCCAGCAGCTTTCTGCAGGGGAACGCTGAAGCTTTCTTT. It codes for CASSFLQGNAEAFF. The chain employs TRBV7-9 and TRBJ1-1; tentative D call: TRBD1 (6 bases). The CDR3 loop spans 14 amino acids. From germline, CDR1 is SEHNR and CDR2 FQNEAQ (reference sequence).

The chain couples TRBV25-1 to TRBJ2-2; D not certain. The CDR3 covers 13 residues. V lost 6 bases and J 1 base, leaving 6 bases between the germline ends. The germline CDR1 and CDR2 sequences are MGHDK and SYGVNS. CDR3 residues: CASSIVNTGELFF. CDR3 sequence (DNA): TGTGCCAGCAGCATAGTGAACACCGGGGAGCTGTTTTTT.

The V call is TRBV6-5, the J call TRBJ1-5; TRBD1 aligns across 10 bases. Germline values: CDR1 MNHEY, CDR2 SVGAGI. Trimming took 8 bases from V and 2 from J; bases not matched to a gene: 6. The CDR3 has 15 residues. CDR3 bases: TGTGCCAGCCAGGCCGGGACAGGGGGCAATCAGCCCCAGCATTTT. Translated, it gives CASQAGTGGNQPQHF.

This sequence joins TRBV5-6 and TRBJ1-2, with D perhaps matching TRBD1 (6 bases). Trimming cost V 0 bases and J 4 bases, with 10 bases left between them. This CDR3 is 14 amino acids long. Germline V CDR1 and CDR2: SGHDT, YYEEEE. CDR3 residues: CASSLVGTTYGYTF. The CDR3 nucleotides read TGTGCCAGCAGCTTGGTCGGGACAACCTATGGCTACACCTTC.

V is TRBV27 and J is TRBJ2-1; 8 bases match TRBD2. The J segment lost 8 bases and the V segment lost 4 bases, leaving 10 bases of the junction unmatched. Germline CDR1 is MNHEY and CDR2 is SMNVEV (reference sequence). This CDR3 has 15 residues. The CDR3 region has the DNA TGTGCCAGCAGTTCCCGGAAAGTAGCGGGATATGAGCAGTTCTTC. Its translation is CASSSRKVAGYEQFF.

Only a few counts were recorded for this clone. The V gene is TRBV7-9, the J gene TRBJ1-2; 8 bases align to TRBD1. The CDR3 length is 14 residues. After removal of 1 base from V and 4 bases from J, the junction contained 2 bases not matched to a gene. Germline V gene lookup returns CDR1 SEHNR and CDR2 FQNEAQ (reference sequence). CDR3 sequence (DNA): TGTGCCAGCAGCTTAGATCAGGGGGCCTATGGCTACACCTTC. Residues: CASSLDQGAYGYTF.

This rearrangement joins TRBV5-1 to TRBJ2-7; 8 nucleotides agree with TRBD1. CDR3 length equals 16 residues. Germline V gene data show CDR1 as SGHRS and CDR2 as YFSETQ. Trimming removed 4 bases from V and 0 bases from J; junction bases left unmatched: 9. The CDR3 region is CASSPLGTGSSYEQYF. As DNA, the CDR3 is TGCGCCAGCAGCCCCCTTGGGACAGGAAGCTCCTACGAGCAGTACTTC.

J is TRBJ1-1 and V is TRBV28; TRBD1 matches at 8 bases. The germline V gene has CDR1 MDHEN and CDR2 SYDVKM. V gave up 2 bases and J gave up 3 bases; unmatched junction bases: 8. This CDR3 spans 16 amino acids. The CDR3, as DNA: TGTGCCAGCAGTTTAGCCTCAGGGGGCTTGTACACTGAAGCTTTCTTT. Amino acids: CASSLASGGLYTEAFF.

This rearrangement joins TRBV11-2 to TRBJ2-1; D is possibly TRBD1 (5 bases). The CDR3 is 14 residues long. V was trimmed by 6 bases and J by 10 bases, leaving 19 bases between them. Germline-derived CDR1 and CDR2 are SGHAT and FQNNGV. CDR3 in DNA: TGTGCCAGCAGTACCTCTGGGGCGAAGGGGGAGCAGTTCTTC. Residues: CASSTSGAKGEQFF.

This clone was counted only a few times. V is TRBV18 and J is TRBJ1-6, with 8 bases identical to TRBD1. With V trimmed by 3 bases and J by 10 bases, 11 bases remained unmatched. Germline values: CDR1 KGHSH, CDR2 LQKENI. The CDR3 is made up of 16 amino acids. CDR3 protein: CASSPNPGGQGSPLHF. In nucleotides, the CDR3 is TGTGCCAGCTCACCGAACCCGGGCGGACAGGGCTCACCCCTCCACTTT.

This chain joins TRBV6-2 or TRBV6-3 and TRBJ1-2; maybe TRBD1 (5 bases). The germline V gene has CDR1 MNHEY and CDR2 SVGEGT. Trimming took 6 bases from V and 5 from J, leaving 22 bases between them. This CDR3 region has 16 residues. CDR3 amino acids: CASSPTTGPQRYGYTF. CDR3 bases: TGTGCCAGCAGCCCTACCACAGGACCCCAACGTTATGGCTACACCTTC.

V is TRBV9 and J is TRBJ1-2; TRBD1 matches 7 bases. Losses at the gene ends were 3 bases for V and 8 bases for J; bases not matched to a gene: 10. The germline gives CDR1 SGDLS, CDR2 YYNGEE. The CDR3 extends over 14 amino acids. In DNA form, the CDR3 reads TGTGCCAGCAGCGCCGGGACAGCGTTAAGAGGCTACACCTTC. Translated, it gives CASSAGTALRGYTF.

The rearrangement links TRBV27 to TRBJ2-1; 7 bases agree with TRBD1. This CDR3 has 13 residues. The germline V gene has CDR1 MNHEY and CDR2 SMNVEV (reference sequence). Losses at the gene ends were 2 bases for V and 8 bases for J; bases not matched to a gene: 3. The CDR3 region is CASSLRGGDEQFF. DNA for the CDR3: TGTGCCAGCAGTTTAAGAGGGGGCGATGAGCAGTTCTTC.

CDR3 sequence (DNA): TGTGCCTGGAGCTCGCGGGGGGACACTGAAGCTTTCTTT. This translates into CAWSSRGDTEAFF. The chain joins TRBV30 to TRBJ1-1; tentative D call: TRBD1 (5 bases). The germline V gene encodes CDR1 GTSNPN and CDR2 SVGIG (reference sequence). V was pared by 3 bases and J by 3 bases, with 11 bases between. There are 13 residues in the CDR3. Combining the CDR3 with reference TRBV30 and TRBJ1-1 gives the whole variable domain SQTIHQWPATLVQPVGSPLSLECTVEGTSNPNLYWYRQAAGRGLQLLFYSVGIGQISSEVPQNLSASRPQDRQFILSSKKLLLSDSGFYLCAWSSRGDTEAFFGQGTRLTVV.

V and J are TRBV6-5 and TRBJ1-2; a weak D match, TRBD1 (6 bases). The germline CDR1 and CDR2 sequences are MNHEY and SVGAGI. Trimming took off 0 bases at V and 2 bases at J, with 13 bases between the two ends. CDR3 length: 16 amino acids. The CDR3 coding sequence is TGTGCCAGCAGTTACTCGACAGGCGAGACCAACTATGGCTACACCTTC. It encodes CASSYSTGETNYGYTF.